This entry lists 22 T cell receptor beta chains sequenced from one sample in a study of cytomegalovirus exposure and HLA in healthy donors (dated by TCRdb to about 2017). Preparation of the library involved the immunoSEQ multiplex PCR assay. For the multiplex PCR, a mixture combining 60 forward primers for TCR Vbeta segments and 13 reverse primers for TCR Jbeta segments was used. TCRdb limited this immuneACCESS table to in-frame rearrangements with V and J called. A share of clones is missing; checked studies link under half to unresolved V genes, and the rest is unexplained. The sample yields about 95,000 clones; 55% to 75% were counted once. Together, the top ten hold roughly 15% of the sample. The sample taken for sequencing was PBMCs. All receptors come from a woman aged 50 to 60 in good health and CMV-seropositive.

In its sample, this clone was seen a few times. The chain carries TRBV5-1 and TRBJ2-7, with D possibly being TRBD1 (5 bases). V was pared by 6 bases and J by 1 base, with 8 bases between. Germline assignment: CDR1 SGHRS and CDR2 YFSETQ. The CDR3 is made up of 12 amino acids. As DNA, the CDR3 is TGCGCCAGCAAGGGGAATTCCTACGAGCAGTACTTC. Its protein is CASKGNSYEQYF.

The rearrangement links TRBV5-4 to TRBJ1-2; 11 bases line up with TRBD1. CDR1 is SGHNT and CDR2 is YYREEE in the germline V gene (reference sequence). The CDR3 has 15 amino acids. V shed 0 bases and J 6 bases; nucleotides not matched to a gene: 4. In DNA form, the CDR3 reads TGTGCCAGCAGCTTGGGGGGACAGGGGGAACATGGCTACACCTTC. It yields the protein CASSLGGQGEHGYTF.

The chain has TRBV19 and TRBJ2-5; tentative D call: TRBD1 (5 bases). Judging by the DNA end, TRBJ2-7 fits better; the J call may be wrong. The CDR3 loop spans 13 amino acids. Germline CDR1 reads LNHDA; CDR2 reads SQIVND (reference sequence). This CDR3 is CASSKDTAYEQYF. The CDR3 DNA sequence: TGTGCCAGTAGTAAGGACACAGCCTACGAGCAGTACTTC.

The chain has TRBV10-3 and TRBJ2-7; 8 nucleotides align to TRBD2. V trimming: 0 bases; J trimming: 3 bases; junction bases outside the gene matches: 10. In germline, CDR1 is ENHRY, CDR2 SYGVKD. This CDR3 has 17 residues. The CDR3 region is CAISESGAGGPVYEQYF. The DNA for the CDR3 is TGTGCCATCAGTGAGTCGGGGGCGGGAGGCCCGGTCTACGAGCAGTACTTC.

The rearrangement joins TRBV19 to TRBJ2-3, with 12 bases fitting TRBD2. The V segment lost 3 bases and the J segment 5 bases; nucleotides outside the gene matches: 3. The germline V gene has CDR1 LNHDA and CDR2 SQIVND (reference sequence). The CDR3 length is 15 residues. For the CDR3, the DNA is TGTGCCAGTAGTATTATGACTAGCGGGGGAGATACGCAGTATTTT. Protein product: CASSIMTSGGDTQYF.

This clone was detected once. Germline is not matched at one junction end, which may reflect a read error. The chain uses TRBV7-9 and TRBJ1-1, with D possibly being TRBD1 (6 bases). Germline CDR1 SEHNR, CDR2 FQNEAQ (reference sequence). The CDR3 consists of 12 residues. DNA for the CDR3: TGTTCCAGCAGCTTAGTTGGGACAGAAGCTTTCTTT. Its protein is CSSSLVGTEAFF.

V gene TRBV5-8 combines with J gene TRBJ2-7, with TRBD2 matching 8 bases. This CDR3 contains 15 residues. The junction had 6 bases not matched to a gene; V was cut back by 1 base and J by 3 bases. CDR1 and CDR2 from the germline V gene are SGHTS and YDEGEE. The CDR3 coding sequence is TGTGCCAGCAGCTTGAGTAGCGGGACTCGCTACGAGCAGTACTTC. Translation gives CASSLSSGTRYEQYF.

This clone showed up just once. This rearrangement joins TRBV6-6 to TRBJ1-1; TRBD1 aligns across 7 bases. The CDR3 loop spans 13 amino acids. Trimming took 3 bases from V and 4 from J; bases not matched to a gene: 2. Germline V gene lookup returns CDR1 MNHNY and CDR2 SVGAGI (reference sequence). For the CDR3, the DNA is TGTGCCAGCAGTTATACAGGGGCCACTGAAGCTTTCTTT. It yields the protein CASSYTGATEAFF.

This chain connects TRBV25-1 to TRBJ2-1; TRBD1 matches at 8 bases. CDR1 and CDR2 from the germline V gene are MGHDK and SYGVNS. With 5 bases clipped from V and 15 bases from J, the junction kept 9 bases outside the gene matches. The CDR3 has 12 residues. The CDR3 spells CASSLDRGGTFF. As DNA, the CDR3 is TGTGCCAGCAGTCTAGACAGGGGAGGTACGTTCTTC.

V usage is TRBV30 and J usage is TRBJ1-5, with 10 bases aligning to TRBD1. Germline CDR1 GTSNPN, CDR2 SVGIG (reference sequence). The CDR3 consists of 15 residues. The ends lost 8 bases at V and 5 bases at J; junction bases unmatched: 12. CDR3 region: CAKGQGIMRDQPQHF. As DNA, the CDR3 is TGTGCCAAGGGACAGGGGATCATGAGGGATCAGCCCCAGCATTTT. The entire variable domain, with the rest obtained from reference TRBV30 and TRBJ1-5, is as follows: SQTIHQWPATLVQPVGSPLSLECTVEGTSNPNLYWYRQAAGRGLQLLFYSVGIGQISSEVPQNLSASRPQDRQFILSSKKLLLSDSGFYLCAKGQGIMRDQPQHFGDGTRLSIL.

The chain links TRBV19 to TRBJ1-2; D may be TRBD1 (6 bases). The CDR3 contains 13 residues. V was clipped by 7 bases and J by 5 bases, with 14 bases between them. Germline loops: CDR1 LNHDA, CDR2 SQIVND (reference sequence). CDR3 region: CASKQGADYGYTF. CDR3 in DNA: TGTGCCAGTAAACAGGGTGCAGATTATGGCTACACCTTC. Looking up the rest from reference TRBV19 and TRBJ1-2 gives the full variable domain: DGGITQSPKYLFRKEGQNVTLSCEQNLNHDAMYWYRQDPGQGLRLIYYSQIVNDFQKGDIAEGYSVSREKKESFPLTVTSAQKNPTAFYLCASKQGADYGYTFGSGTRLTVV.

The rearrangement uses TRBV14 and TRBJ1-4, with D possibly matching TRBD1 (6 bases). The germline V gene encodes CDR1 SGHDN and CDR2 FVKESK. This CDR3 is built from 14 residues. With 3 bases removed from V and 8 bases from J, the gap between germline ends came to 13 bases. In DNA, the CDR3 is TGTGCCAGCAGCCATGAAACAGGGAAGGAAAAACTGTTTTTT. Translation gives CASSHETGKEKLFF.

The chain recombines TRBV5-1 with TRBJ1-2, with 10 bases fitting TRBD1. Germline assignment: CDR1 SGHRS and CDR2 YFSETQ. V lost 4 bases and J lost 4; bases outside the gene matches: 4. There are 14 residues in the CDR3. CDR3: CASSTGQGIYGYTF. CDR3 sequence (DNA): TGCGCCAGCAGCACGGGACAGGGGATCTATGGCTACACCTTC.

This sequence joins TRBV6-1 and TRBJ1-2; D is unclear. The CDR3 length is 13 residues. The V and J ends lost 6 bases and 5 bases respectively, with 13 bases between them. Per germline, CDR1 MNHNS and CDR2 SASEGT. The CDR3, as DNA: TGTGCCAGCAGCGAAAACAGTAGATATGGCTACACCTTC. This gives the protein CASSENSRYGYTF.

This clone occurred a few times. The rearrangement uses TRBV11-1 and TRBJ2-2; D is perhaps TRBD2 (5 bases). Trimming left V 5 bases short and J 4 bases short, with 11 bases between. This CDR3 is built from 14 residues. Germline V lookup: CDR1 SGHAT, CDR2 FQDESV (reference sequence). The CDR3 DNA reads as TGTGCCAGCAGCCAAACCGGGGTCACCGGGGAGCTGTTTTTT. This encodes CASSQTGVTGELFF.

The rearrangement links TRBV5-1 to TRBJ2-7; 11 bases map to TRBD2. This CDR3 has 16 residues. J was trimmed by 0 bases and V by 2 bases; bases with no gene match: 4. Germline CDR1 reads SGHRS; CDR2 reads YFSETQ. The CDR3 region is CASSFGLAGSSYEQYF. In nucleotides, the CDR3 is TGCGCCAGCAGCTTCGGACTAGCGGGCAGCTCCTACGAGCAGTACTTC.

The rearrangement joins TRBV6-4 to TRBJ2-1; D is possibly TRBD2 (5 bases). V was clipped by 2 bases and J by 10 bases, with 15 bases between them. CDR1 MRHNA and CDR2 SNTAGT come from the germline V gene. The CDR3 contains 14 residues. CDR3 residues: CASSDGGGHPEQFF. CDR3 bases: TGTGCCAGCAGTGACGGAGGAGGTCATCCCGAGCAGTTCTTC.

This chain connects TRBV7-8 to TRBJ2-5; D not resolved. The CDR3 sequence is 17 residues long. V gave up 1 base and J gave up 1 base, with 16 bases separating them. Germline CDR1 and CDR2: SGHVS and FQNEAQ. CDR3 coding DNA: TGTGCCAGCAGCTTAGACGATCGGCGGCTCGGCCAAGAGACCCAGTACTTC. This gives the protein CASSLDDRRLGQETQYF.

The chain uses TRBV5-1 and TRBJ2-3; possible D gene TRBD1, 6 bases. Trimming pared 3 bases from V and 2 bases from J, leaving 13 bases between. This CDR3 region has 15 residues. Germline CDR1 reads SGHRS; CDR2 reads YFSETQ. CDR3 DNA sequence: TGCGCCAGCAGCTCAAACCGGGACACCACAGATACGCAGTATTTT. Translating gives CASSSNRDTTDTQYF.

The CDR3: CASSYLSQGPGELFF. The DNA of the CDR3 is TGTGCCAGCAGCTACCTCTCCCAGGGTCCCGGGGAGCTGTTTTTT. V and J are TRBV28 and TRBJ2-2; D possibly corresponds to TRBD1 (5 bases). V lost 6 bases, J lost 6 bases, and 17 bases lay in between. The V gene's germline CDR1 is MDHEN and CDR2 SYDVKM. The CDR3 length is 15 residues.

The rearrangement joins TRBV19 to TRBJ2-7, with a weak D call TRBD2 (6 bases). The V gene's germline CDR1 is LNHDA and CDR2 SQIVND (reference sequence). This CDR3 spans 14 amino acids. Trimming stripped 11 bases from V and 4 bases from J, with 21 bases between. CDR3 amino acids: CASNGGRGTYEQYF. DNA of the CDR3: TGTGCCTCAAATGGCGGTCGGGGGACGTACGAGCAGTACTTC. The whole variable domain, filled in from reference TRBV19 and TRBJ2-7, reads DGGITQSPKYLFRKEGQNVTLSCEQNLNHDAMYWYRQDPGQGLRLIYYSQIVNDFQKGDIAEGYSVSREKKESFPLTVTSAQKNPTAFYLCASNGGRGTYEQYFGPGTRLTVT.

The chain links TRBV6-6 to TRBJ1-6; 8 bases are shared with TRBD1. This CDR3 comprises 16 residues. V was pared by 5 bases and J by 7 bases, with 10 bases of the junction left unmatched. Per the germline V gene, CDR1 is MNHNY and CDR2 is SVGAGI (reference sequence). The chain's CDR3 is CASSGWTGFGNSPLHF. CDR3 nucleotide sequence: TGTGCCAGCAGTGGATGGACAGGGTTCGGCAATTCACCCCTCCACTTT.